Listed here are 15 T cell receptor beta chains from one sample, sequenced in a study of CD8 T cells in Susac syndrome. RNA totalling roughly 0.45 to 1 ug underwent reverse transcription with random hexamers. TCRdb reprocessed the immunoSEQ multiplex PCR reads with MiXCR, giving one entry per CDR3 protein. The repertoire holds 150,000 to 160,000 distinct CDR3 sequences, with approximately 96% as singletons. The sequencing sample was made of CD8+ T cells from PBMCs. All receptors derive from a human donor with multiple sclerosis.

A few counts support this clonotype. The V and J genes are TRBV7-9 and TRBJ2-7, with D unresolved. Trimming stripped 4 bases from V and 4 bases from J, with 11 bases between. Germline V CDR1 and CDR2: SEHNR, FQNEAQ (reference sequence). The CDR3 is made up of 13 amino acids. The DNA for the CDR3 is TGTGCCAGCAGCTCCTCCCTCTCTTACGAGCAGTACTTC. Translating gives CASSSSLSYEQYF.

The CDR3 here is CSVEDLTGDSYEQYF. The CDR3 region has the DNA TGCAGCGTTGAAGACTTAACAGGGGACTCCTACGAGCAGTACTTC. This rearrangement joins TRBV29-1 to TRBJ2-7, with TRBD1 matching 7 bases. There are 15 residues in the CDR3. The V and J ends lost 0 bases and 0 bases, in that order; junction bases with no gene match: 5. Looked up from germline, CDR1 is SQVTM and CDR2 is ANQGSEA.

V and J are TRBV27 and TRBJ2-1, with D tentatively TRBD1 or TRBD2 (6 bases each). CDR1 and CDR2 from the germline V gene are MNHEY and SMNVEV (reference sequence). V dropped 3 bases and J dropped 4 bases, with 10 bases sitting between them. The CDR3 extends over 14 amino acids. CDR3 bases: TGTGCCAGCAGTTTGAGGGGGGAATACAATGAGCAGTTCTTC. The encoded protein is CASSLRGEYNEQFF.

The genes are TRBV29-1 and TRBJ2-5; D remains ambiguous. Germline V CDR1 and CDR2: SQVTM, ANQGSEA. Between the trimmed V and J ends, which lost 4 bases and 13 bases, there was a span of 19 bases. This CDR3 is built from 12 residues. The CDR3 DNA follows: TGCAGCGTTGGGACCAGTCTCAATTCCCTGTACTTC. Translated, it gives CSVGTSLNSLYF.

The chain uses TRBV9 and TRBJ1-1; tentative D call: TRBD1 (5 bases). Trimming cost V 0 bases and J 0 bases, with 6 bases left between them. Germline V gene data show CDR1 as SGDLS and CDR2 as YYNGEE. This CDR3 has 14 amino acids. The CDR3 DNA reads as TGTGCCAGCAGCGTAGCAGGGTTGAACACTGAAGCTTTCTTT. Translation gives CASSVAGLNTEAFF.

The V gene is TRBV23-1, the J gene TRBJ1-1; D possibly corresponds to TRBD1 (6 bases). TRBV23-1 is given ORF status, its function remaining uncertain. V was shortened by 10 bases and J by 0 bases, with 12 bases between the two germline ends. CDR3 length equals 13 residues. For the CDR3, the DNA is TGCGCCATCACAGGGAAAATGAACACTGAAGCTTTCTTT. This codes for CAITGKMNTEAFF.

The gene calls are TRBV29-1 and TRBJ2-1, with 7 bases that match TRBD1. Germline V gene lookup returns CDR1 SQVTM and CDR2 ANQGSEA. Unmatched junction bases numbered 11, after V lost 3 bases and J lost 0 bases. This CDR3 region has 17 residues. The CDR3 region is CSVEGLGGSSSYNEQFF. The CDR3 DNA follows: TGCAGCGTTGAGGGCTTAGGGGGCTCTAGCTCCTACAATGAGCAGTTCTTC.

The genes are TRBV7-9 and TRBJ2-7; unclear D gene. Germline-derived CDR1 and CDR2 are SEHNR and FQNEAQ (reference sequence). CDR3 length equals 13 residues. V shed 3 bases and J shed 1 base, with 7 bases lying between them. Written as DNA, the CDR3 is TGTGCCAGCAGCTTCATGGAGTCCTACGAGCAGTACTTC. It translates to CASSFMESYEQYF. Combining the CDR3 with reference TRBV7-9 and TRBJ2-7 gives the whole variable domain DTGVSQNPRHKITKRGQNVTFRCDPISEHNRLYWYRQTLGQGPEFLTYFQNEAQLEKSRLLSDRFSAERPKGSFSTLEIQRTEQGDSAMYLCASSFMESYEQYFGPGTRLTVT.

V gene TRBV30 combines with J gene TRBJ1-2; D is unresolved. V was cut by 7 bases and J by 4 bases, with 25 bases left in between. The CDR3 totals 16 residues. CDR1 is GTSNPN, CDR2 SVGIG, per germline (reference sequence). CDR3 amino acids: CAFPKLIPGNGYGYTF. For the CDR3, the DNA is TGTGCCTTCCCAAAACTGATACCGGGGAATGGCTATGGCTACACCTTC. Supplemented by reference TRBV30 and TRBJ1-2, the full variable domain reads SQTIHQWPATLVQPVGSPLSLECTVEGTSNPNLYWYRQAAGRGLQLLFYSVGIGQISSEVPQNLSASRPQDRQFILSSKKLLLSDSGFYLCAFPKLIPGNGYGYTFGSGTRLTVV.

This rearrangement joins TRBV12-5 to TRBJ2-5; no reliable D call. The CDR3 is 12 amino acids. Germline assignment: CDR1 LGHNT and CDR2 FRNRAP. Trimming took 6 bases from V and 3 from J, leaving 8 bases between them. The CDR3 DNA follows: TGTGCTAGTGGGTACTCGAAAGAGACCCAGTACTTC. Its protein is CASGYSKETQYF. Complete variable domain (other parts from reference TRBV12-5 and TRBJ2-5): DARVTQTPRHKVTEMGQEVTMRCQPILGHNTVFWYRQTMMQGLELLAYFRNRAPLDDSGMPKDRFSAEMPDATLATLKIQPSEPRDSAVYFCASGYSKETQYFGPGTRLLVL.

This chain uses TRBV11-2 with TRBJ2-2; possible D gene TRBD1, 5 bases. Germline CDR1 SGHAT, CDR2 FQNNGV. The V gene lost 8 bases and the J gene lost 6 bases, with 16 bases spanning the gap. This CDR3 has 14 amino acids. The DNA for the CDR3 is TGTGCCAGCCTAGGGGCCCTTTTGGCCGGGGAGCTGTTTTTT. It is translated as CASLGALLAGELFF.

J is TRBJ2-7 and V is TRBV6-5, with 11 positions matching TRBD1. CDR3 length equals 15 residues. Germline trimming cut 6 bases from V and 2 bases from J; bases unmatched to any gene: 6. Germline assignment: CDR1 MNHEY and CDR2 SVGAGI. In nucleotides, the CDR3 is TGTGCCAGCAGGCCCGGACAGGGGGCCGCCTACGAGCAGTACTTC. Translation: CASRPGQGAAYEQYF.

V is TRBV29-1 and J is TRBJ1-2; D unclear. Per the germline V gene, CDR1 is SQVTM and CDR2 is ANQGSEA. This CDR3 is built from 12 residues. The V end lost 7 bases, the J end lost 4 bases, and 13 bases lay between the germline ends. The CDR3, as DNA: TGCAGCGATCGACCCCAAGGCTATGGCTACACCTTC. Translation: CSDRPQGYGYTF.

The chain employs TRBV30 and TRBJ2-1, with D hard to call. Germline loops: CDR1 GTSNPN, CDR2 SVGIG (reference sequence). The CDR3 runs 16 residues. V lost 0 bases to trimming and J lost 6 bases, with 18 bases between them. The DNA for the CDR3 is TGTGCCTGGAGTGTACAGACGCGGTTGGAATTCAATGAGCAGTTCTTC. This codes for CAWSVQTRLEFNEQFF.

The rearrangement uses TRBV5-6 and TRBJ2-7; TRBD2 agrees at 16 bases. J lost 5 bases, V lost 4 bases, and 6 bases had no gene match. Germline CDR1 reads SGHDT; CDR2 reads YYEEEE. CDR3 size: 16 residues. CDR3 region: CASSGTSGGAFDEQYF. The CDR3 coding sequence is TGTGCCAGCAGCGGGACTAGCGGGGGGGCCTTCGACGAGCAGTACTTC.